What follows describes a single T cell receptor beta chain. Authors' analysis steps: Amplification with reference gene primers provided the estimates of nucleated cell counts. Clones were read by immunoSEQ multiplex PCR, and TCRdb kept only the in-frame ones, dropping some. From that table come the V and J calls and clone size; the DNA was used to work out D and trimming. The table records about 23,000 clones, 85% to 95% of them present only once. This specimen belongs to a study of blood T cell repertoires in COVID-19. Study background: The United States, Italy and Spain provided the acute and convalescent COVID-19 samples. Nucleic acid was either cDNA or gDNA, and it came from T cells, B-cell-depleted T cells, or PBMCs.

CDR3 length equals 16 residues. Per germline, CDR1 SGHNT and CDR2 YYREEE (reference sequence). V was shortened by 0 bases and J by 3 bases, with 13 bases between the two germline ends. V gene TRBV5-4 combines with J gene TRBJ1-3, with TRBD1 as a possible D gene (6 bases). Material for sequencing was peripheral blood. This clonotype was sampled from a woman aged 45-60 years with active COVID-19. In DNA, the CDR3 is TGTGCCAGCAGCTTGGACGGGGGGGCGCTTGGAAACACCATATATTTT. It encodes CASSLDGGALGNTIYF.